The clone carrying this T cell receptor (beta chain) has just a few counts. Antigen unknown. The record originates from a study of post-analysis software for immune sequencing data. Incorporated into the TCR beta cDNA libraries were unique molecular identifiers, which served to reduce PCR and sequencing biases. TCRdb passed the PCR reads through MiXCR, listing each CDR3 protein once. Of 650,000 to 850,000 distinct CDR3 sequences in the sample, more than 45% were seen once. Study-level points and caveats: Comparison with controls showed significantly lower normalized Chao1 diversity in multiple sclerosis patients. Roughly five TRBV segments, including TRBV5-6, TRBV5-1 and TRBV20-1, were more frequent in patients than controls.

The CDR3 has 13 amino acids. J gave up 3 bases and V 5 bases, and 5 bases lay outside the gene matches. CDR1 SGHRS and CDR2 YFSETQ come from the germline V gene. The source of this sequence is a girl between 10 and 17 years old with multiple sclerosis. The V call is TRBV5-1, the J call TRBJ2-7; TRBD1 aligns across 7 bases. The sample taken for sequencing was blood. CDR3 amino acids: CASRKGTDYEQYF. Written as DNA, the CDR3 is TGCGCCAGCAGAAAAGGGACAGACTACGAGCAGTACTTC.